This T cell receptor (beta chain) comes out of a study of cytomegalovirus exposure and HLA in healthy donors. Study-wide findings and caveats: Confirmation was obtained in vitro that a few CMV-associated chains are specific for CMV antigens. Reports indicated that the classifier achieved high specificity and sensitivity in diagnosing cytomegalovirus status.

CDR1 and CDR2 (germline): MGHRA, YSYEKL. Trimming took 3 bases from V and 4 from J; bases not matched to a gene: 7. CDR3 size: 15 residues. To note about this clone: Its specificity is unknown.

Generated by immunoSEQ multiplex PCR, the TCRdb table keeps only in-frame clones and is missing some. Of 140,000 to 150,000 clones in the sample, roughly 90% were seen once. The donors were in the approximately 120-subject validation cohort; that cohort was separate from the roughly 680-subject first cohort. The source of this sequence is a man aged 18 to 30 in good health and CMV-seropositive. Sequenced input: PBMCs. The V call is TRBV4-1, the J call TRBJ2-7, with 9 positions matching TRBD2. CDR3 DNA sequence: TGCGCCAGCAGCCAGTCTGAAGGACTAGCGTACGAGCAGTACTTC. This sequence encodes CASSQSEGLAYEQYF.